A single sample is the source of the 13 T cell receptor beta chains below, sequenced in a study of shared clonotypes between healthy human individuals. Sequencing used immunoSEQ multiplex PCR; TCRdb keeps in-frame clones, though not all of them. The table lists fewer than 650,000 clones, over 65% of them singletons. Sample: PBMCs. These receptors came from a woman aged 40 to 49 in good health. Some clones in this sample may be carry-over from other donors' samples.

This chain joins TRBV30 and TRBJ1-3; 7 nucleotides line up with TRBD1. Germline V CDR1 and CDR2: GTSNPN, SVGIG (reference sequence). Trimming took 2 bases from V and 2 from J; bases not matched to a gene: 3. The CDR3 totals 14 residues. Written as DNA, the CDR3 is TGTGCCTGGAGTCAGACAGGGACTGGAAACACCATATATTTT. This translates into CAWSQTGTGNTIYF.

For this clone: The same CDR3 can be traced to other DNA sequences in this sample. The CDR3 loop reads CATRGLLRNTEAFF. CDR3 DNA sequence: TGCGCCACGCGAGGACTACTCCGAAACACTGAAGCTTTCTTT. This chain connects TRBV4-1 to TRBJ1-1; no reliable D call. This CDR3 spans 14 amino acids. Germline V gives CDR1 MGHRA, CDR2 YSYEKL. V was trimmed by 10 bases and J by 2 bases, leaving 17 bases between them.

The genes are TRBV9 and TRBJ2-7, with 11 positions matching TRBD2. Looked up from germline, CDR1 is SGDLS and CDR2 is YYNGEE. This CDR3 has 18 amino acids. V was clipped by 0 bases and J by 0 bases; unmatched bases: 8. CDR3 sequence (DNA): TGTGCCAGCAGCGTAGCTACGGGGACTAGCGGCTTCTCCTACGAGCAGTACTTC. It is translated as CASSVATGTSGFSYEQYF.

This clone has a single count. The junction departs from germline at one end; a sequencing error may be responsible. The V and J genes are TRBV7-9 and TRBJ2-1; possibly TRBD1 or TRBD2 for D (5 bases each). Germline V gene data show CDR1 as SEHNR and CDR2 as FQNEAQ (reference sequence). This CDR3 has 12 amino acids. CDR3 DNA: TGTGCCAGCAGCTTAGGGGGGAGAAGGTGGCTCTTC. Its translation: CASSLGGRRWLF. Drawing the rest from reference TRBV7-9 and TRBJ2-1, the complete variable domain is DTGVSQNPRHKITKRGQNVTFRCDPISEHNRLYWYRQTLGQGPEFLTYFQNEAQLEKSRLLSDRFSAERPKGSFSTLEIQRTEQGDSAMYLCASSLGGRRWLFGPGTRLTVL.

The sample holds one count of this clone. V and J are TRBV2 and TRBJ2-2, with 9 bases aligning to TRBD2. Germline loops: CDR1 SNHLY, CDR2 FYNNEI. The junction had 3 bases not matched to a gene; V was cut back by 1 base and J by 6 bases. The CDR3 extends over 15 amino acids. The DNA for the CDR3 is TGTGCCAGCAGTGAAGAAATAGCGGGAGCCGGGGAGCTGTTTTTT. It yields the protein CASSEEIAGAGELFF.

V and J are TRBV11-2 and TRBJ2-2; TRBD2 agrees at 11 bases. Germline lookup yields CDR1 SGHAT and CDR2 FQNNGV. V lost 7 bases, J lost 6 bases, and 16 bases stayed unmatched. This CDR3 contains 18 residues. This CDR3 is CASINWVAGGPRSGELFF. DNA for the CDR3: TGTGCCAGCATCAATTGGGTAGCGGGAGGGCCTAGATCCGGGGAGCTGTTTTTT.

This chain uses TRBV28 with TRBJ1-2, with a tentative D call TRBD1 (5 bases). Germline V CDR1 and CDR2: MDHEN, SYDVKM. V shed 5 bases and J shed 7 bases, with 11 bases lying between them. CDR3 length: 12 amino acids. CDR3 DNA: TGTGCCAGCAGTCCGCAAGGGGTTGGCTACACCTTC. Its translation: CASSPQGVGYTF.

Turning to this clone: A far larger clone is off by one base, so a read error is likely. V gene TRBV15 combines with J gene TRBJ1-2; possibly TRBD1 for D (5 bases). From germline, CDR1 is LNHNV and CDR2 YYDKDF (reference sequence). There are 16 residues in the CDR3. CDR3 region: CAASREGVTTNYGYTF. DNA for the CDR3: TGTGCCGCCAGCAGAGAAGGGGTGACAACTAACTATGGCTACACCTTC. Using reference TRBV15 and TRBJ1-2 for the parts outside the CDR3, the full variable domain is DAMVIQNPRYQVTQFGKPVTLSCSQTLNHNVMYWYQQKSSQAPKLLFHYYDKDFNNEADTPDNFQSRRPNTSFCFLDIRSPGLGDTAMYLCAASREGVTTNYGYTFGSGTRLTVV.

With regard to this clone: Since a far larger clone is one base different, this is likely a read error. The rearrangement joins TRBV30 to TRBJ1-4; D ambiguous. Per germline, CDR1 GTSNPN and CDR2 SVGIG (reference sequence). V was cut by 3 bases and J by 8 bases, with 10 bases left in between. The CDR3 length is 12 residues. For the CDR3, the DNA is TGTGCCTGGAGACCCCTGAGGGAAAAACTGTTTTTT. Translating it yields CAWRPLREKLFF.

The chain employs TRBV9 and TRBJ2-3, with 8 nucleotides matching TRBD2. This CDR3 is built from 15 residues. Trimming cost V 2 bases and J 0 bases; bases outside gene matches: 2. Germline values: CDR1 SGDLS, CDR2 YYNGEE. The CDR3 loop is CASSVSGTSTDTQYF. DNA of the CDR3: TGTGCCAGCAGCGTTAGCGGGACTAGCACAGATACGCAGTATTTT.

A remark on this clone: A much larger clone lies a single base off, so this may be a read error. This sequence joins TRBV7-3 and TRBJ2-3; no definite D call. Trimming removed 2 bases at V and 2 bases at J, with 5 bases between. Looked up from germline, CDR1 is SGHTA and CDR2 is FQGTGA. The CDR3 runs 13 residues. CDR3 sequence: CASSLVYTDTQYF. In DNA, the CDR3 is TGTGCCAGCAGCTTAGTGTACACAGATACGCAGTATTTT. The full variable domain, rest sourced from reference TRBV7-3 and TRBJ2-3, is GAGVSQTPSNKVTEKGKYVELRCDPISGHTALYWYRQSLGQGPEFLIYFQGTGAADDSGLPNDRFFAVRPEGSVSTLKIQRTERGDSAVYLCASSLVYTDTQYFGPGTRLTVL.

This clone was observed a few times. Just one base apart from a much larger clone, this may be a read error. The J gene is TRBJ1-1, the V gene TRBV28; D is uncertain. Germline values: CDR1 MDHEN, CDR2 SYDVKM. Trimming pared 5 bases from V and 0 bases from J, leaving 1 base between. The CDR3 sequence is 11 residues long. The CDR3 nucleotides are TGTGCCAGCAGTGTGAACACTGAAGCTTTCTTT. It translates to CASSVNTEAFF. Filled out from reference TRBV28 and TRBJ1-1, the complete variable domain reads DVKVTQSSRYLVKRTGEKVFLECVQDMDHENMFWYRQDPGLGLRLIYFSYDVKMKEKGDIPEGYSVSREKKERFSLILESASTNQTSMYLCASSVNTEAFFGQGTRLTVV.

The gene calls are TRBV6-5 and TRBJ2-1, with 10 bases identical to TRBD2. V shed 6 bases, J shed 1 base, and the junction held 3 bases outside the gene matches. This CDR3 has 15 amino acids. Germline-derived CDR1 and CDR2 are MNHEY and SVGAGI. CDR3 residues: CASRVAGGSYNEQFF. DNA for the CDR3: TGTGCCAGCAGAGTAGCGGGAGGTTCCTACAATGAGCAGTTCTTC.